One sample yielded the 29 T cell receptor beta chains listed below, sequenced in a study of T cell clonality in common variable immunodeficiency. Study conclusions and caveats: Common variable immunodeficiency TCR beta sequences reportedly had fewer deletions and N-nucleotide insertions.

Their target antigens are unknown. Sequencing was performed with immunoSEQ multiplex PCR; in TCRdb, only in-frame clones are kept and a portion is missing. This sample includes around 28,000 clones with no singletons; its ten biggest clones take up 29%. Sequencing used peripheral blood mononuclear cells. These receptors all come from a human donor with common variable immunodeficiency.

On this clone: Read sequence stops 3 residues before the CDR3 end, and the germline J gene provides the missing end. The chain links TRBV19 to TRBJ1-2; 9 bases are a match to TRBD1. This CDR3 is 15 amino acids long. The germline V gene has CDR1 LNHDA and CDR2 SQIVND (reference sequence). V lost 5 bases and J lost 2; bases outside the gene matches: 6. The CDR3 sequence: CASSGPGTGNYGYTF. CDR3 DNA (partial): TGTGCCAGTAGTGGCCCCGGGACAGGGAACTATGGC.

Note on this clone: The sequence runs out 3 residues before the end of the CDR3; the remainder is reconstructed from the germline J gene. V gene TRBV18 combines with J gene TRBJ1-5; TRBD1 agrees at 8 bases. V lost 2 bases, J lost 2 bases, and 8 bases stayed unmatched. The CDR3 sequence is 17 residues long. Germline values: CDR1 KGHSH, CDR2 LQKENI. CDR3 DNA (partial): TGTGCCAGCTCACCAGATAGACAGGGGTGGGGCAATCAGCCC. Residues: CASSPDRQGWGNQP. The whole CDR3 region reads CASSPDRQGWGNQPQHF.

This clone was counted ten times or more. Read sequence stops 3 residues before the CDR3 end, and the germline J gene provides the missing end. This chain uses TRBV10-3 with TRBJ2-1, with D tentatively TRBD1 (6 bases). Germline loops: CDR1 ENHRY, CDR2 SYGVKD. The CDR3 extends over 15 amino acids. Trimming removed 8 bases from V and 4 bases from J, with 18 bases in between. The CDR3 loop reads CAISSDGGAYNEQFF. The sequenced part of the CDR3 DNA is TGTGCCATCTCCTCGGATGGGGGCGCTTACAATGAG.

There are many counts of this clone. The CDR3 extends 3 residues past the end of the read, so its final part is completed from the germline J gene. This sample includes further DNA sequences coding for the same CDR3. The chain is built from TRBV7-2 and TRBJ2-7, with 8 positions matching TRBD1. The trim removed 5 bases at V and 3 bases at J, leaving 9 bases unmatched. Germline lookup yields CDR1 SGHTA and CDR2 FQGNSA. CDR3 length: 15 residues. The CDR3 loop is CASSQQGGGGYEQYF. CDR3 bases read: TGTGCCAGCAGCCAACAGGGGGGTGGCGGCTACGAG.

This clone was counted between two and nine times. The read gets to within 3 residues of the CDR3 end, and the germline J gene fills in the rest. This chain uses TRBV7-2 with TRBJ1-2; D is unresolved. The CDR3 loop spans 15 amino acids. In germline, CDR1 is SGHTA, CDR2 FQGNSA. Trimming cost V 5 bases and J 4 bases, with 17 bases left between them. CDR3: CASSVGHGGGYGYTF. Incomplete CDR3 DNA: TGTGCCAGCAGCGTGGGTCATGGCGGCGGCTATGGC.

This clone was found a few times. The observed sequence ends 3 residues before the CDR3 terminus, with the missing tail filled in from the germline J gene. V gene TRBV7-2 combines with J gene TRBJ1-4, with D unclear. CDR1 and CDR2 from the germline V gene are SGHTA and FQGNSA. V lost 5 bases to trimming and J lost 2 bases, with 12 bases between them. The CDR3 runs 15 residues. The part of the CDR3 DNA that was read is TGTGCCAGCAGCCGTACGGGGAGCACTAATGAAAAA. This sequence encodes CASSRTGSTNEK. The whole CDR3 sequence reads CASSRTGSTNEKLFF.

A remark on this clone: From the germline J gene comes the end of the CDR3, since the read stops 3 residues before it. The chain links TRBV19 to TRBJ1-5; D uncertain. The CDR3 is 12 residues long. The V and J ends lost 6 bases and 5 bases respectively, with 8 bases between them. Germline V gene sequence: CDR1 LNHDA, CDR2 SQIVND (reference sequence). CDR3 bases read: TGTGCCAGTAGACCAGGAGATCAGCCC. This gives the protein CASRPGDQP. The whole CDR3 region reads CASRPGDQPQHF.

This clone appeared many times. The CDR3 end is not reached by the read, which stops 3 residues before it; the germline J gene fills it in. This sequence joins TRBV5-4 and TRBJ2-3; tentatively, D is TRBD2 (6 bases). Trimming removed 4 bases from V and 0 bases from J, with 12 bases in between. Germline CDR1 reads SGHNT; CDR2 reads YYREEE (reference sequence). This CDR3 has 15 amino acids. The sequenced CDR3 bases are TGTGCCAGCAGCCTCGGGACTGCTAGCACAGATACG. It encodes CASSLGTASTDT. Given in full, the CDR3 is CASSLGTASTDTQYF.

This clone was observed a few times. Read coverage stops 3 residues before the CDR3 terminus; the germline J gene supplies the remainder. The chain has TRBV7-9 and TRBJ1-2; TRBD1 matches at 9 bases. The CDR3 has 14 amino acids. The V segment lost 5 bases and the J segment 7 bases; nucleotides outside the gene matches: 8. Per germline, CDR1 SEHNR and CDR2 FQNEAQ (reference sequence). The sequenced part of the CDR3 DNA is TGTGCCAGCAGCGTCACCGGGACAGGGAGTGGC. Translation gives CASSVTGTGSG. The whole CDR3 reads CASSVTGTGSGYTF.

This clone has a handful of counts. The CDR3 is cut off 3 residues early in the read; its end comes from the germline J gene. The chain combines TRBV6-2 or TRBV6-3 with TRBJ2-7, with a possible D match to TRBD1 (6 bases). The V end was cut by 4 bases, the J end by 0 bases, with 13 bases between. Germline V gives CDR1 MNHEY, CDR2 SVGEGT. The CDR3 runs 15 residues. The covered CDR3 bases are TGTGCCAGCAGTTTGGCTGGGACATTCTCCTACGAG. Encoded protein: CASSLAGTFSYE. The full CDR3 is CASSLAGTFSYEQYF.

This clone appeared many times. The read halts 3 residues ahead of the CDR3 end, with the missing end drawn from the germline J gene. The rearrangement uses TRBV7-2 and TRBJ1-2, with 7 bases that match TRBD1. This CDR3 region has 14 residues. The ends lost 5 bases at V and 2 bases at J; junction bases unmatched: 5. CDR1 and CDR2 (germline): SGHTA, FQGNSA. This chain's CDR3 is CASSTGQQNYGYTF. The part of the CDR3 DNA that was read is TGTGCCAGCAGCACGGGACAGCAGAACTATGGC.

As for this clone: The CDR3 end is not reached by the read, which stops 3 residues before it; the germline J gene fills it in. This chain connects TRBV7-6 to TRBJ1-4; 11 nucleotides align to TRBD1. The germline CDR1 and CDR2 sequences are SGHVS and FNYEAQ. J was trimmed by 7 bases and V by 5 bases; bases with no gene match: 6. The CDR3 runs 15 residues. The CDR3 bases that were read are TGTGCCAGCAGCCTAGGACAGGGGGCTGGTGAAAAA. The encoded protein is CASSLGQGAGEK. The full CDR3 protein reads CASSLGQGAGEKLFF.

This clone occurred many times. Sequencing ends 3 residues short of the CDR3 end; the germline J gene provides the rest. The V gene is TRBV6-2 or TRBV6-3, the J gene TRBJ2-5, with D uncertain. Germline V CDR1 and CDR2: MNHEY, SVGEGT. The CDR3 loop spans 12 amino acids. V gave up 5 bases and J gave up 3 bases, with 7 bases separating them. The CDR3 DNA, read in part, is TGTGCCAGCAGTCCGACTGAAGAGACC. Translation gives CASSPTEET. The complete CDR3 protein is CASSPTEETQYF.

This clone was observed at least ten times. The CDR3 end lies 3 residues beyond the end of the read and is filled in from the germline J gene. The chain carries TRBV19 and TRBJ1-6; 8 bases align to TRBD1. The CDR3 loop spans 15 amino acids. The V segment lost 5 bases and the J segment 9 bases; nucleotides outside the gene matches: 9. The germline V gene has CDR1 LNHDA and CDR2 SQIVND (reference sequence). CDR3 protein: CASSAQTGDGSPLHF. The sequenced part of the CDR3 DNA is TGTGCCAGTAGTGCCCAGACAGGGGATGGTTCACCC.

This clone was counted only a few times. The missing CDR3 end, 3 residues past where the read stops, is filled in from the germline J gene. The chain is built from TRBV2 and TRBJ2-5; D remains ambiguous. The germline V gene encodes CDR1 SNHLY and CDR2 FYNNEI. The CDR3 covers 12 residues. V lost 7 bases to trimming and J lost 6 bases, with 12 bases between them. The CDR3 bases that were read are TGTGCCAGCACGCTCCGGTCCCAGACC. Its translation: CASTLRSQT. The whole CDR3 protein is CASTLRSQTQYF.

Ten or more counts support this clone. The CDR3 reads CAWSVLLAFRGDGYTF. The sequenced part of the CDR3 DNA is TGTGCCTGGAGTGTCCTTTTGGCTTTTCGGGGGGACGGC. The V gene is TRBV30, the J gene TRBJ1-2, with D possibly matching TRBD1 (5 bases). The read halts 3 residues ahead of the CDR3 end, with the missing end drawn from the germline J gene. Germline CDR1 and CDR2: GTSNPN and SVGIG (reference sequence). CDR3 length: 16 residues.

This clone was seen more than once but under ten times. The CDR3 end is not reached by the read, which stops 3 residues before it; the germline J gene fills it in. The chain carries TRBV7-9 and TRBJ1-4; TRBD1 aligns across 8 bases. Unmatched junction bases numbered 5, after V lost 6 bases and J lost 8 bases. Germline CDR1 SEHNR, CDR2 FQNEAQ (reference sequence). This CDR3 contains 13 residues. CDR3 amino acids: CASRTGTGEKLFF. The sequenced part of the CDR3 DNA is TGTGCCAGCAGAACAGGGACAGGAGAAAAA.

Concerning this clone itself: The read ends 3 residues shy of where the CDR3 ends; the end is completed using the germline J gene. The chain has TRBV18 and TRBJ1-2; no clear D gene. The germline V gene encodes CDR1 KGHSH and CDR2 LQKENI. Trimming took off 5 bases at V and 5 bases at J, with 12 bases between the two ends. This CDR3 comprises 13 residues. CDR3 sequence reads: CASSDGVHYGYTF. CDR3 DNA (partial): TGTGCCAGCTCAGACGGGGTCCATTATGGC.

Comment on this clone: The read terminates 3 residues ahead of where the CDR3 ends, so the germline J gene completes it. This rearrangement joins TRBV6-2 or TRBV6-3 to TRBJ2-2; TRBD2 matches 8 bases. With V trimmed by 9 bases and J by 4 bases, 7 bases remained unmatched. The CDR3 consists of 14 residues. From germline, CDR1 is MNHEY and CDR2 SVGEGT. CDR3 DNA, as far as it was read: TGTGCCAGTCGGGGGGGGGCAGGCACCGGGGAG. Amino acid sequence: CASRGGAGTGE. The whole CDR3 reads CASRGGAGTGELFF.

This clone was found a few times. The CDR3 extends 3 residues past the end of the read, so its final part is completed from the germline J gene. V gene TRBV5-1 combines with J gene TRBJ1-6; perhaps TRBD1 as D (6 bases). Germline-derived CDR1 and CDR2 are SGHRS and YFSETQ. The CDR3 is made up of 14 amino acids. The V gene lost 0 bases and the J gene lost 9 bases, with 10 bases spanning the gap. The CDR3 region is CASSLEGGASPLHF. The CDR3 DNA, read in part, is TGCGCCAGCAGCTTGGAAGGGGGAGCTTCACCC.

This clone occurred a few times. The read is 3 residues too short to cover the CDR3 end, so that end is filled in from the germline J gene. V usage is TRBV30 and J usage is TRBJ2-7; D is perhaps TRBD1 (5 bases). Per the germline V gene, CDR1 is GTSNPN and CDR2 is SVGIG (reference sequence). The CDR3 has 14 residues. V was pared by 3 bases and J by 4 bases, with 16 bases between. CDR3 protein: CAWREGQGQYEQYF. Partial CDR3 DNA: TGTGCCTGGAGGGAAGGGCAGGGCCAGTACGAG.

To note about this clone: The read gets to within 3 residues of the CDR3 end, and the germline J gene fills in the rest. The chain recombines TRBV2 with TRBJ1-1, with D maybe TRBD1 (6 bases). Trimming took off 6 bases at V and 5 bases at J, with 25 bases between the two ends. Germline V gene data show CDR1 as SNHLY and CDR2 as FYNNEI. The CDR3 spans 17 residues. CDR3 DNA (partial): TGTGCCAGCAGGATGGGTAGGGGTGCAGGGGATGGGACTGAA. Translating gives CASRMGRGAGDGTE. The full-length CDR3 reads as CASRMGRGAGDGTEAFF.

This clone showed up just a few times. The read stops 3 residues short of the end of the CDR3; the missing end is completed from the germline J gene. The chain employs TRBV6-4 and TRBJ2-2; D unresolved. CDR1 is MRHNA and CDR2 is SNTAGT in the germline V gene. Deletions cut 5 bases from V and 4 bases from J, with 11 bases between. The length of the CDR3 is 14 residues. CDR3 DNA, as far as it was read: TGTGCCAGCAGTTTGGCTAGTGGCACCGGGGAG. As protein: CASSLASGTGE. In full, the CDR3 is CASSLASGTGELFF.

Worth noting for this clone: The read gets to within 3 residues of the CDR3 end, and the germline J gene fills in the rest. The J gene is TRBJ2-5, the V gene TRBV7-3; TRBD1 aligns across 7 bases. The CDR3 totals 13 residues. V lost 4 bases and J lost 5; bases outside the gene matches: 4. Germline lookup yields CDR1 SGHTA and CDR2 FQGTGA. Partial CDR3 DNA: TGTGCCAGCAGCTCGACAGGGTATGAGACC. It translates to CASSSTGYET. The whole CDR3 sequence reads CASSSTGYETQYF. The whole variable domain, remainder taken from reference TRBV7-3 and TRBJ2-5, is GAGVSQTPSNKVTEKGKYVELRCDPISGHTALYWYRQSLGQGPEFLIYFQGTGAADDSGLPNDRFFAVRPEGSVSTLKIQRTERGDSAVYLCASSSTGYETQYFGPGTRLLVL.

This clone has at least ten counts. The sequenced fragment ends 3 residues before the CDR3 boundary, so the rest is inferred from the germline J gene. The rearrangement links TRBV30 to TRBJ1-1, with D uncertain. V gave up 2 bases and J gave up 0 bases, with 7 bases separating them. Germline V gene data show CDR1 as GTSNPN and CDR2 as SVGIG (reference sequence). This CDR3 is 13 amino acids long. The CDR3 DNA, read in part, is TGTGCCTGGAGTCTCGAGGTGAACACTGAA. Protein product: CAWSLEVNTE. In full, the CDR3 reads CAWSLEVNTEAFF.

On this clone itself: Read data end 3 residues before the CDR3 end; the end is taken from the germline J gene. The chain uses TRBV6-2 or TRBV6-3 and TRBJ2-3; 8 bases agree with TRBD2. There are 16 residues in the CDR3. The junction had 6 bases not matched to a gene; V was cut back by 0 bases and J by 4 bases. Germline values: CDR1 MNHEY, CDR2 SVGEGT. CDR3 loop: CASSYSLRGGADTQYF. The part of the CDR3 DNA that was read is TGTGCCAGCAGTTACTCGTTACGGGGGGGCGCAGATACG.

There are many counts of this clone. The part of the CDR3 DNA that was read is TGTGCCATCGCTAGCGGGGCGAGCACAGATACG. Amino acid sequence: CAIASGASTDT. From start to end, the CDR3 is CAIASGASTDTQYF. The chain has TRBV10-3 and TRBJ2-3; 9 bases line up with TRBD2. The read terminates 3 residues before the CDR3 end, so the remaining end is supplied by the germline J gene. Germline V gene data show CDR1 as ENHRY and CDR2 as SYGVKD. This CDR3 is built from 14 residues. The V segment lost 8 bases and the J segment 0 bases; nucleotides outside the gene matches: 3.

This clone has a count of ten or more. Sequencing ends 3 residues short of the CDR3 end; the germline J gene provides the rest. The chain has TRBV7-8 and TRBJ1-1; D is unresolved. Between the trimmed V and J ends, which lost 2 bases and 1 base, there was a span of 8 bases. The CDR3 runs to 14 residues. Germline V gives CDR1 SGHVS, CDR2 FQNEAQ. This CDR3 reads CASSLPHGNTEAFF. CDR3 DNA (partial): TGTGCCAGCAGCTTACCGCACGGGAACACTGAA.

This clone was observed many times. The observed sequence ends 3 residues before the CDR3 terminus, with the missing tail filled in from the germline J gene. The chain carries TRBV18 and TRBJ2-3, with 11 bases identical to TRBD2. Germline loops: CDR1 KGHSH, CDR2 LQKENI. This CDR3 has 13 residues. Losses at the gene ends were 11 bases for V and 5 bases for J; bases not matched to a gene: 6. CDR3 DNA, as far as it was read: TGTGCCGCTAGCGGGGGGCTGGAAGATACG. This translates into CAASGGLEDT. The CDR3 in its entirety is CAASGGLEDTQYF.